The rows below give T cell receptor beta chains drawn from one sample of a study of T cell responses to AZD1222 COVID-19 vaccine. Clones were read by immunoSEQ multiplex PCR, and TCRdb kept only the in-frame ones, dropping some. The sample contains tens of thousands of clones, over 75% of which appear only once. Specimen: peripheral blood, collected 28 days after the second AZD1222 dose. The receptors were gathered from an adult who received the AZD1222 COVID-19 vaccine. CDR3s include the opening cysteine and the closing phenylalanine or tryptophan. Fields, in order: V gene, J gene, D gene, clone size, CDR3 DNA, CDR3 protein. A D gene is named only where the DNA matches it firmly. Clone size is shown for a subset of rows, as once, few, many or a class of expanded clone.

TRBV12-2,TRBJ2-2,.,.,TGTGCAAGTCGCTTATTTGGGTGCACCGGGGAGCTGTTTTTT,CASRLFGCTGELFF
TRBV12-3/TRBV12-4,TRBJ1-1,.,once,TGTGCCAGCACCCAAATGAGTGGAGCTGAAGCTTTCTTT,CASTQMSGAEAFF
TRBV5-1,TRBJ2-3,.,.,TGCGCCAGCAGCTTGAGGCCACCGGGGGATACGCAGTATTTT,CASSLRPPGDTQYF
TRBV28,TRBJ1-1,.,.,TGTGCCAGCAGTCCCACGGACCGCCAGAACACTGAAGCTTTCTTT,CASSPTDRQNTEAFF
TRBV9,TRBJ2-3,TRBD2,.,TGTGCCAGCAGCGTAGATTGGACTAGCGCTGTAGATACGCAGTATTTT,CASSVDWTSAVDTQYF
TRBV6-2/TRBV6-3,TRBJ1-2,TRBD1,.,TGTGCCAGCAGTTCGGTGACAGGGCTCTATGGCTACACCTTC,CASSSVTGLYGYTF
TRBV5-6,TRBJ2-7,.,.,TGTGCCAGCAGCGGCAAGTTCGTTAGCGTCCATTACTACGAGCAGTACTTC,CASSGKFVSVHYYEQYF
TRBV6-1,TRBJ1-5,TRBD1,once,TGTGCCAGCAGTGAAGTAAGCGGGACAGGGAATCAGCCCCAGCATTTT,CASSEVSGTGNQPQHF
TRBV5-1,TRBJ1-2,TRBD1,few,TGCGCCAGCAGCCCGGAGACAGGGCTCCGTGGCTACACCTTC,CASSPETGLRGYTF
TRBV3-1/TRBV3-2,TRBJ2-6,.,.,TGTGCCAGCAGCCAAGGAGGAACTGGGGCCAACGTCCTGACTTTC,CASSQGGTGANVLTF
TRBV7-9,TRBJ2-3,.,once,TGTGCCAGCAGCGCCGACATTAGCACAGATACGCAGTATTTT,CASSADISTDTQYF
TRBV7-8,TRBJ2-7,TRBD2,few,TGTGCCAGCAGCTTAGGGGGACTAGCGGGTTTATACGAGCAGTACTTC,CASSLGGLAGLYEQYF
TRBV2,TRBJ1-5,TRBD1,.,TGTGCCAGCAGATGGGACAGCCCTCAGCCCCAGCATTTT,CASRWDSPQPQHF
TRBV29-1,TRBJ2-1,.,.,TGCAGCGTTGAAGCCAGGGCAGAGAATGAGCAGTTCTTC,CSVEARAENEQFF
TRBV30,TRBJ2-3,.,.,TGTGCCTGGAATCCTAGTGGGGATACGCAGTATTTT,CAWNPSGDTQYF
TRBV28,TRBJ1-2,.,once,TGTGCCAGCAGTTTATCAATTCGGGGTGGGGGCTACACCTTC,CASSLSIRGGGYTF
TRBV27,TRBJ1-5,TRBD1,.,TGTGCCACCGCATCCCTCAGGGGGAATCAGCCCCAGCATTTT,CATASLRGNQPQHF
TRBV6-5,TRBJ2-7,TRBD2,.,TGTGCCAGCAGCCTAGCGGGAGCTTCCTCCTACGAGCAGTACTTC,CASSLAGASSYEQYF
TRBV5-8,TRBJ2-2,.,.,TGTGCCAGCAGCTTGGTCAGTAGTGGTGGCGGGGAGCTGTTTTTT,CASSLVSSGGGELFF
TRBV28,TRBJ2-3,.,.,TGTGCCAGCAGTAGTTGGAGCGGTACTAGCACAGATACGCAGTATTTT,CASSSWSGTSTDTQYF
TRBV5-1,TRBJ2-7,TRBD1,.,TGCGCCAGCAGCTCATCGGGACAGTCCTTTTCCTCCTACGAGCAGTACTTC,CASSSSGQSFSSYEQYF
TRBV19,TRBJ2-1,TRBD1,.,TGTGCCAGTAGTACGGGACAGGGCAACTACAATGAGCAGTTCTTC,CASSTGQGNYNEQFF
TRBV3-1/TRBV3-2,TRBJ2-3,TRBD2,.,TGTGCCAGCAGCCAACAATGGGCGGGAGGGGTCACAGATACGCAGTATTTT,CASSQQWAGGVTDTQYF
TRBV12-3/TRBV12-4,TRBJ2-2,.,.,TGTGCCAGCAGTTTAGCTTCACCCGGGGAGCTGTTTTTT,CASSLASPGELFF
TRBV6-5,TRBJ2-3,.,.,TGTGCCAGCAGTTACTCCGGACCCCCAGATACGCAGTATTTT,CASSYSGPPDTQYF
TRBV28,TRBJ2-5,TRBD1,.,TGTGCCAGCAGTTTGCGGACAGGGGCCCAAGAGACCCAGTACTTC,CASSLRTGAQETQYF
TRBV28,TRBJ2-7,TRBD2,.,TGTGCCAGCAGTTTATTGGCGGGAGGGCCGGTCGAGCAGTACTTC,CASSLLAGGPVEQYF
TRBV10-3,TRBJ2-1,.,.,TGTGCCATCAGTGACCCGGACTATAGCTCCTACAATGAGCAGTTCTTC,CAISDPDYSSYNEQFF
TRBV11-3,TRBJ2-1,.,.,TGTGCCAGCAGCCCCAAAAGGTTTCCGGCGGAGCAGTTCTTC,CASSPKRFPAEQFF
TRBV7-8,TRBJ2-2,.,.,TGTGCCAGCAGCCCCGCCGGGGAGCTGTTTTTT,CASSPAGELFF
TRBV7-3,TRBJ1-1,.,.,TGTGCCAGCAGCTTAGGAAAGAACACTGAAGCTTTCTTT,CASSLGKNTEAFF
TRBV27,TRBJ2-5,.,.,TGTGCCAGCAGTTCTGGGGGGACCACCCTGGAGACCCAGTACTTC,CASSSGGTTLETQYF
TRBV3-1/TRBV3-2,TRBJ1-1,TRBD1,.,TGTGCCAGCAGCCAAAGGGGGACAGGGCGCAACACTGAAGCTTTCTTT,CASSQRGTGRNTEAFF
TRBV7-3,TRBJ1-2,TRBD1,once,TGTGCCAGCAGCTTAACAGGCGGGACAGGGGACCACTATGGCTACACCTTC,CASSLTGGTGDHYGYTF
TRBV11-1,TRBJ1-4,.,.,TGTGCCAGCGGCGCGGGGGCTGCAACTAATGAAAAACTGTTTTTT,CASGAGAATNEKLFF
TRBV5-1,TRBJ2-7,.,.,TGCGCCAGCAGCTTCGGGGCAGGGGAGGACGAGCAGTACTTC,CASSFGAGEDEQYF
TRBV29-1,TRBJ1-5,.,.,TGCAGCGTTGGGAGCGCAGGGCTTAATCAGCCCCAGCATTTT,CSVGSAGLNQPQHF
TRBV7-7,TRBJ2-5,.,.,TGTGCTAGCAGCTTACTGGCAGGGGAGATCCGGGAGACCCAGTACTTC,CASSLLAGEIRETQYF
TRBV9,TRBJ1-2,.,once,TGTGCCAGCAGCCGAGACGGACGCTACACCTTC,CASSRDGRYTF
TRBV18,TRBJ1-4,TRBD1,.,TGTGCCAGCTCACCGGGACAGGATGAAAAACTGTTTTTT,CASSPGQDEKLFF
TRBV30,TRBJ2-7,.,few,TGTGCCTGGAGTGTCCCCGAGTCCGGGCTCTACGAGCAGTACTTC,CAWSVPESGLYEQYF
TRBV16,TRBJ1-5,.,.,TGTGCCAGCAGCCAATCTATACATCAGCCCCAGCATTTT,CASSQSIHQPQHF
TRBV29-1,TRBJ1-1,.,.,TGCAGCGTTGAAAGGTCCGGACCTACTGAAGCTTTCTTT,CSVERSGPTEAFF
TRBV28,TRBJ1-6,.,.,TGTGCCAGCAGTCCCGGCGCCGGGTATAATTCACCCCTCCACTTT,CASSPGAGYNSPLHF
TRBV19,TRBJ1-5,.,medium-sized,TGTGCCAGTAGTGCGGGGGTCCGGCAGCCCCAGCATTTT,CASSAGVRQPQHF
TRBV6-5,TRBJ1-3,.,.,TGTGCCAGCACCTCGGACAGCTTGGGAAACACCATATATTTT,CASTSDSLGNTIYF
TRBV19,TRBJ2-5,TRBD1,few,TGTGCCAGTAGGGGACAGGAAGCAATGGAGACCCAGTACTTC,CASRGQEAMETQYF
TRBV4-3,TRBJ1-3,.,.,TGCGCCAGCAGCCAGGGGACGGGTGGAAACACCATATATTTT,CASSQGTGGNTIYF
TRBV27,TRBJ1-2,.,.,TGTGCCAGCGCTCCCGGGAGCTATGGCTACACCTTC,CASAPGSYGYTF
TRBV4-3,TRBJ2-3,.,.,TGCGCCAGCAGCCAACGTGTGGTGGGCACAGATACGCAGTATTTT,CASSQRVVGTDTQYF
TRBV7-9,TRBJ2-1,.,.,TGTGCCAGCAACCCTGGTTGGGGGCCCGGGAGGTCCTACAATGAGCAGTTCTTC,CASNPGWGPGRSYNEQFF
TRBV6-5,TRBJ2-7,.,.,TGTGCCAGCAGTTACTCAGGCAGCCGAACCGGCTACGAGCAGTACTTC,CASSYSGSRTGYEQYF